These T cell receptor beta chains were read from a single sample in a study of T-cell reconstitution after alpha-beta-depleted transplantation in children. TCRdb ran MiXCR on the PCR reads and lists one entry per CDR3 protein. The sample lists about 16,000 distinct CDR3 sequences; about 7.7% were seen once. The sample in question was PBMCs, mostly from graft donor cells, obtained 60 days after TCRalphabeta/CD19-depleted stem cell transplant. The receptor set was obtained from a boy less than two years old who had a stem cell transplant for Wiskott-Aldrich syndrome, so the T cells may come from the graft donor. Both conserved end residues are part of each CDR3. Each record gives: V gene, D gene, clone size, J gene, CDR3 protein, CDR3 DNA. The D gene is left open where the match is weak. Clone size is not always given. Where it is, it says once, few, many or a class for expanded clones.

TRBV7-9	-	few	TRBJ1-3	CASSLLSAGARNTIYF	TGTGCCAGCAGCTTATTATCCGCAGGGGCGAGAAACACCATATATTTT
TRBV5-1	-	many	TRBJ1-1	CASSFNGLNTEAFF	TGCGCCAGCAGCTTTAATGGTTTGAACACTGAAGCTTTCTTT
TRBV29-1	TRBD2	many	TRBJ2-3	CSVELPYKISRRDYHTDTQYF	TGCAGCGTTGAACTCCCTTACAAAATTTCGAGGCGGGACTATCACACAGATACGCAGTATTTT
TRBV5-4	-	-	TRBJ1-1	CASSPKARETEAFF	TGTGCCAGCAGCCCTAAAGCCAGGGAGACTGAAGCTTTCTTT
TRBV6-1	-	-	TRBJ2-1	CASRNSGLVDEQFF	TGTGCCAGCAGGAATAGCGGACTGGTAGATGAGCAGTTCTTC
TRBV4-2	-	few	TRBJ2-6	CASSQQAGSGANVLTF	TGTGCCAGCAGCCAACAGGCCGGGTCTGGGGCCAACGTCCTGACTTTC
TRBV6-2/TRBV6-3	TRBD2	few	TRBJ2-7	CASSYGTRGSYEQYF	TGTGCCAGCAGTTATGGGACTAGAGGCTCCTACGAGCAGTACTTC
TRBV5-1	TRBD1	few	TRBJ1-6	CASSLGQGLNSPLHF	TGCGCCAGCAGCTTGGGACAGGGTCTTAATTCACCCCTCCACTTT
TRBV7-9	-	many	TRBJ2-1	CASSPRGLAYNEQFF	TGTGCCAGCAGCCCCCGGGGTCTAGCCTACAATGAGCAGTTCTTC
TRBV28	TRBD1	many	TRBJ1-1	CASRDREAFF	TGTGCCAGCCGGGACAGAGAAGCTTTCTTT
TRBV5-1	-	-	TRBJ2-2	CASRPRRDTGELFF	TGCGCCAGCAGACCCCGTAGGGACACCGGGGAGCTGTTTTTT
TRBV6-4	-	few	TRBJ1-1	CASRNKAGTEAFF	TGTGCCAGCAGGAATAAAGCGGGCACTGAAGCTTTCTTT
TRBV20-1	-	many	TRBJ1-1	CSAKSMATEAFF	TGCAGTGCTAAATCAATGGCGACTGAAGCTTTCTTT
TRBV20-1	-	many	TRBJ1-3	CSARGGTGPLF	TGCAGTGCTAGAGGAGGCACAGGGCCACTATTT
TRBV4-2	TRBD2	many	TRBJ2-7	CASSLTGLAGKYEQYF	TGTGCCAGCAGCCTTACAGGACTAGCGGGAAAGTACGAGCAGTACTTC
TRBV3-1	-	few	TRBJ2-7	CASSPSYEQYF	TGTGCCAGCAGCCCCTCCTACGAGCAGTACTTC
TRBV5-1	-	many	TRBJ2-5	CASRPRGGKETQYF	TGCGCCAGCCGCCCGAGGGGCGGGAAAGAGACCCAGTACTTC
TRBV9	-	many	TRBJ2-1	CASSPRSGTGNEQFF	TGTGCCAGCAGCCCAAGGTCCGGGACGGGAAATGAGCAGTTCTTC
TRBV10-1	-	-	TRBJ1-1	CASSPNGGSHTEAFF	TGCGCCAGCAGTCCGAATGGGGGTAGTCACACTGAAGCTTTCTTT
TRBV7-9	-	-	TRBJ1-1	CASSLVLTEAFF	TGTGCCAGCAGCTTAGTTCTCACTGAAGCTTTCTTT
TRBV20-1	-	many	TRBJ2-6	CSASRDGDFSGANVLTF	TGCAGTGCTAGCCGGGACGGCGATTTCTCTGGGGCCAACGTCCTGACTTTC
TRBV9	-	many	TRBJ1-1	CASSTGFGYTEAFF	TGTGCCAGCAGCACGGGGTTCGGGTACACTGAAGCTTTCTTT
TRBV25-1	TRBD2	many	TRBJ2-7	CASSESAGGGYEQYF	TGTGCCAGCAGTGAATCTGCGGGGGGTGGCTACGAGCAGTACTTC
TRBV10-3	-	many	TRBJ1-5	CAISSSNQPQHF	TGTGCCATCAGCAGTAGCAATCAGCCCCAGCATTTT
TRBV20-1	-	-	TRBJ1-2	CSATTRGNYGYTF	TGCAGTGCGACAACACGAGGGAACTATGGCTACACCTTC
TRBV11-2	-	-	TRBJ1-4	CASSNFQGRVTNEKLFF	TGTGCCAGCAGCAACTTTCAGGGACGCGTAACTAATGAAAAACTGTTTTTT
TRBV11-2	-	many	TRBJ2-6	CASIAGSGANVLTF	TGTGCCAGCATTGCCGGGTCTGGGGCCAACGTCCTGACTTTC
TRBV20-1	TRBD1	-	TRBJ1-5	CSARDNRGSNQPQHF	TGCAGTGCTAGAGACAACAGGGGGTCCAATCAGCCCCAGCATTTT
TRBV29-1	-	medium-sized	TRBJ1-1	CSVEGGRYYEAFF	TGCAGCGTTGAAGGGGGTAGATACTATGAAGCTTTCTTT
TRBV7-9	TRBD2	-	TRBJ2-7	CASSLILAGGVDEQYF	TGTGCCAGCAGCCTTATCTTAGCGGGAGGTGTGGACGAGCAGTACTTC
TRBV4-1	TRBD2	many	TRBJ2-2	CASSQDRLAGANGELFF	TGCGCCAGCAGCCAAGATCGACTAGCGGGAGCCAACGGGGAGCTGTTTTTT
TRBV7-9	-	many	TRBJ1-3	CASSLAGAGNTIYF	TGTGCCAGCAGCTTAGCAGGGGCCGGAAACACCATATATTTT
TRBV7-9	-	many	TRBJ1-3	CASSYGTSGNTIYF	TGTGCCAGCAGCTACGGGACTTCTGGAAACACCATATATTTT
TRBV5-4	-	many	TRBJ2-1	CASSLFSPNEQFF	TGTGCCAGCAGCTTATTCTCTCCGAATGAGCAGTTCTTC
TRBV15	-	many	TRBJ2-7	CATSRDLSQDSYEQYF	TGTGCCACCAGCAGAGATCTTAGTCAGGACTCCTACGAGCAGTACTTC
TRBV20-1	-	-	TRBJ2-7	CSATRDNSYEQYF	TGCAGTGCTACCCGGGACAACTCCTACGAGCAGTACTTC
TRBV27	TRBD1	-	TRBJ2-6	CASSYYQGVAGANVLTF	TGTGCCAGCAGTTACTATCAGGGGGTCGCTGGGGCCAACGTCCTGACTTTC
TRBV18	TRBD1	few	TRBJ1-3	CASSPIDRQGASGNTIYF	TGTGCCAGCTCACCAATCGACCGGCAGGGGGCGTCTGGAAACACCATATATTTT
TRBV20-1	-	many	TRBJ1-1	CSARSLNTEAFF	TGCAGTGCTAGATCCCTCAACACTGAAGCTTTCTTT
TRBV7-9	-	many	TRBJ2-1	CASTKGDGNEQFF	TGTGCCAGCACCAAGGGGGACGGCAATGAGCAGTTCTTC
TRBV28	-	-	TRBJ1-2	CASSLYIPPGWLGYGYTF	TGTGCCAGCAGTTTATATATCCCCCCAGGGTGGCTTGGGTATGGCTACACCTTC
TRBV5-1	-	many	TRBJ1-6	CASRVGDSPLHF	TGCGCCAGCAGAGTGGGCGATTCACCCCTCCACTTT
TRBV4-2	TRBD2	many	TRBJ2-1	CASSQATSGSGVDEQFF	TGTGCCAGCAGCCAGGCGACTAGCGGGAGTGGAGTAGATGAGCAGTTCTTC
TRBV7-9	-	many	TRBJ1-1	CASSSGGTEAFF	TGTGCCAGCAGCTCGGGTGGCACTGAAGCTTTCTTT
TRBV27	TRBD1	-	TRBJ2-4	CASSQGDIQYF	TGTGCCAGCAGCCAGGGGGACATTCAGTACTTC
TRBV7-9	-	many	TRBJ2-5	CASSLAGQRKETQYF	TGTGCCAGCAGCTTAGCGGGCCAAAGGAAAGAGACCCAGTACTTC
TRBV10-3	TRBD1	many	TRBJ2-7	CAITQTGALVEQYF	TGTGCCATCACTCAGACAGGGGCCCTCGTCGAGCAGTACTTC
TRBV29-1	TRBD1	many	TRBJ2-7	CSVEDPQGAPYEQYF	TGCAGCGTTGAAGACCCCCAGGGGGCGCCTTACGAGCAGTACTTC